This TCR beta chain was captured in a study of vaccination effects on CD4 cells after COVID-19. General study results and limits: The authors studied few convalescent patients and collected no early post-infection timepoints.

CD4+ T cells specific for antigen were expanded with viral peptide pools by the ViraFEST assay before sequencing. The culture ran for around nine days, and then CD4+ T cells were isolated. Two doses of BNT162b2 or mRNA-1273 vaccine were administered to participants. Assay: immunoSEQ multiplex PCR; the TCRdb copy retains only in-frame clones and omits some. The data show 25,000 to 30,000 clones, around four fifths seen once. Comments on this clone: The antigen is unknown.

The CDR3 is 15 residues long. V gave up 0 bases and J gave up 4 bases, with 12 bases separating them. Germline lookup yields CDR1 WSHSY and CDR2 SAAADI. Sequenced here: CD4+ T cells from PBMCs cultured with HCoV-NL63 spike peptides, sampled after COVID-19 vaccination. The TCR sequence derives from a human donor who received a COVID-19 vaccine. V usage is TRBV10-2 and J usage is TRBJ1-2, with D perhaps matching TRBD1 (6 bases). CDR3 sequence: CASSESASRGYGYTF. Written as DNA, the CDR3 is TGCGCCAGCAGTGAGTCGGCGAGCAGGGGCTATGGCTACACCTTC.